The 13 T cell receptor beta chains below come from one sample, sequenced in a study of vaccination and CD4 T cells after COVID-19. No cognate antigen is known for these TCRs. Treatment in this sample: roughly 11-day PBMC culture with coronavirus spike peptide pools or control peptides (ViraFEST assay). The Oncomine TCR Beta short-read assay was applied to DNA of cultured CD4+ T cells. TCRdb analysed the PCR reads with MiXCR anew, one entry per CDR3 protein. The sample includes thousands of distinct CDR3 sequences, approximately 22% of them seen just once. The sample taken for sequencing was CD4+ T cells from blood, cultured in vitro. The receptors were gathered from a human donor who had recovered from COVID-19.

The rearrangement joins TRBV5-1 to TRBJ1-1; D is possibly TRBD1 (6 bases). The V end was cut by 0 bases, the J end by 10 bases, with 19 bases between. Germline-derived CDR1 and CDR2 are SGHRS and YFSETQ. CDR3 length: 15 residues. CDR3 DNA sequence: TGCGCCAGCAGCTTGGACAGTGGGGGGCAGGAGCGAGCTTTCTTT. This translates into CASSLDSGGQERAFF.

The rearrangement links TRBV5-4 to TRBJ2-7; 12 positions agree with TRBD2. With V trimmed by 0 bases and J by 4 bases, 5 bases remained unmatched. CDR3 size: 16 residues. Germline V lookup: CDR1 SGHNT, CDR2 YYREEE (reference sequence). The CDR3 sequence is CASSLAASGGAYEQYF. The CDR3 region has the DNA TGTGCCAGCAGCTTGGCGGCTAGCGGGGGGGCGTACGAGCAGTACTTC.

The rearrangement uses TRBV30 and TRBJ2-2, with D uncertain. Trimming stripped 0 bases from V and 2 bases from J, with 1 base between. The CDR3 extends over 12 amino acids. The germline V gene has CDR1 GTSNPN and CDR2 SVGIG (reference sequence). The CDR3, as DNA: TGTGCCTGGAGTGTAAACACCGGGGAGCTGTTTTTT. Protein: CAWSVNTGELFF.

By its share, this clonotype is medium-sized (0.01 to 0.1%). CDR3 amino acids: CASSKTSGLPADTQYF. The DNA for the CDR3 is TGTGCCAGCAGTAAGACTAGCGGACTCCCCGCAGATACGCAGTATTTT. This chain joins TRBV6-1 and TRBJ2-3, with 9 positions matching TRBD2. This CDR3 has 16 residues. The V gene's germline CDR1 is MNHNS and CDR2 SASEGT. Trimming cost V 5 bases and J 4 bases; bases outside gene matches: 10.

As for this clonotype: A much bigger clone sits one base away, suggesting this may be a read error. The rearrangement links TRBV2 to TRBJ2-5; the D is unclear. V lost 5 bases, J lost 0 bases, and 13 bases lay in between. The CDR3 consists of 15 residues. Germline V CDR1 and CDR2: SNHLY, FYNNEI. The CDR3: CASSWAPRYQETQYF. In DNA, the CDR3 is TGTGCCAGCAGTTGGGCCCCGAGGTACCAAGAGACCCAGTACTTC.

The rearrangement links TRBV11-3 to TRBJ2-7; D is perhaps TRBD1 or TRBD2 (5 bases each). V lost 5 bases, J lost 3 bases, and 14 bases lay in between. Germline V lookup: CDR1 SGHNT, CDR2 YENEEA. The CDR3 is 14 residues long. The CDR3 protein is CASSPGPGLYEQYF. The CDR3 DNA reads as TGTGCCAGCAGCCCGGGACCGGGCCTCTACGAGCAGTACTTC.

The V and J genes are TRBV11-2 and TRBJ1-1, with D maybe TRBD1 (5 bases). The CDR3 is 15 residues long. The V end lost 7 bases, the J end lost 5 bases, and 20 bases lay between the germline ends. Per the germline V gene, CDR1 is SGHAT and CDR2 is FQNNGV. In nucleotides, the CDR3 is TGTGCCAGCACCCGAAACCGGGGCGCAGGGACTGAAGCTTTCTTT. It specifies CASTRNRGAGTEAFF.

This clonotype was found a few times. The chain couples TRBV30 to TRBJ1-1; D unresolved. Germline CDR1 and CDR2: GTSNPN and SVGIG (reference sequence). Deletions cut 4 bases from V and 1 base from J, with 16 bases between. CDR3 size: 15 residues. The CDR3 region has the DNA TGTGCCTGGACCTCAAGCGGGTGGGCGAACACTGAAGCTTTCTTT. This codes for CAWTSSGWANTEAFF.

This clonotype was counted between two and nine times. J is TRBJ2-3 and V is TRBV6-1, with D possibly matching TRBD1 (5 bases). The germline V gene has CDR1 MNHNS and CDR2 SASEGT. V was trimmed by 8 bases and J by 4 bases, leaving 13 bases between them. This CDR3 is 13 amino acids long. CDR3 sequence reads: CASSLARADTQYF. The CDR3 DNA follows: TGTGCCAGCTCTCTGGCCAGGGCAGATACGCAGTATTTT.

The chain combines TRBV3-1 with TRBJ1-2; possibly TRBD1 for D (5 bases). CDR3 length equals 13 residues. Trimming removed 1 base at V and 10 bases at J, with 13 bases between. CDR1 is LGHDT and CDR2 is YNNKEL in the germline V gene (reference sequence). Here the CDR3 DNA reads TGTGCCAGCAGCCAAGGCGGGGCTCAGGACTACACCTTC. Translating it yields CASSQGGAQDYTF.

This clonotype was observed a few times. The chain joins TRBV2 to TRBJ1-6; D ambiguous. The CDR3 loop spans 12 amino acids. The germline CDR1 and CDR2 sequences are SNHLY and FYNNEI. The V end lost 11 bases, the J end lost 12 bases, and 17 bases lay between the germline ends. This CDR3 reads CADRPEFGPLHF. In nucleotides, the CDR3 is TGTGCCGACCGTCCGGAATTTGGACCCCTCCACTTT.

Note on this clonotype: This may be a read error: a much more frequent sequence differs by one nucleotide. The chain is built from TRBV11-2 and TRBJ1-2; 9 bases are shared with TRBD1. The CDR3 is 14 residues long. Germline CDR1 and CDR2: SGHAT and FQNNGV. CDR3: CASAGQGGNYSYTF. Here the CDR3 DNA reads TGTGCCAGCGCGGGACAGGGAGGTAACTATAGCTACACCTTC.

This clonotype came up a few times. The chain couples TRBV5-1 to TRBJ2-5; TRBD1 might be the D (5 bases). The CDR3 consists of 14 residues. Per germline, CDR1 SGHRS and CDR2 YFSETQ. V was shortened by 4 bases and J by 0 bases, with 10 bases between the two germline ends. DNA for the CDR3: TGCGCCAGCAGCCGAGACAGTAACCAAGAGACCCAGTACTTC. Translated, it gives CASSRDSNQETQYF.